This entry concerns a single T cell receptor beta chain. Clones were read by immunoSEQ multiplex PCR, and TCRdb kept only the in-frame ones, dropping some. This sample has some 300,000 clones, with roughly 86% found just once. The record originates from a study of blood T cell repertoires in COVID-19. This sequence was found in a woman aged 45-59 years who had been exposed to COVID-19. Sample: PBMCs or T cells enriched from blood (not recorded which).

CDR3 coding DNA: TGTGCCAGTAAGACTACAGGGGATGGAGGTGAAGCTTTCTTT. As protein: CASKTTGDGGEAFF. V and J are TRBV19 and TRBJ1-1; 7 nucleotides agree with TRBD1. The CDR3 is 14 residues long. From germline, CDR1 is LNHDA and CDR2 SQIVND (reference sequence). J gave up 7 bases and V 7 bases, and 12 bases lay outside the gene matches.